What follows are 18 T cell receptor beta chains derived from one specimen sequenced in a study of OX40 agonist ivuxolimab in advanced cancers. The receptor library was made with the immunoSEQ multiplex PCR assay. Imported from immuneACCESS, the table was reduced by TCRdb to in-frame sequences with V and J called. These copies leave out some clones; in studies compared against another copy, an unresolved V gene accounts for under half, and the cause of the remainder is not known. The sample table records about 43,000 clones; approximately 86% of these occur just once. The biggest ten clones account for 35% of the sample. This specimen was CD4+ or CD8+ T cells sorted from blood, taken in a trial of the OX40 agonist ivuxolimab. These TCRs come from an adult with an advanced solid tumor such as melanoma, head and neck, liver or kidney cancer.

This chain links TRBV6-1 with TRBJ1-1; D ambiguous. Germline V lookup: CDR1 MNHNS, CDR2 SASEGT. Trimming took 0 bases from V and 0 from J, leaving 8 bases between them. CDR3 length: 15 residues. CDR3: CASSEAPGMNTEAFF. DNA for the CDR3: TGTGCCAGCAGTGAAGCGCCGGGAATGAACACTGAAGCTTTCTTT.

This clone was picked up one time. The rearrangement joins TRBV6-1 to TRBJ1-2; D is ambiguous. V lost 5 bases and J 0 bases, leaving 13 bases between the germline ends. The germline CDR1 and CDR2 sequences are MNHNS and SASEGT. The CDR3 spans 15 residues. CDR3 residues: CASSPQTLANYGYTF. The DNA of the CDR3 is TGTGCCAGCAGTCCCCAGACCTTAGCTAACTATGGCTACACCTTC.

In regard to this clone: The junction departs from the called germline gene at one end, perhaps through a read error. The chain has TRBV4-3 and TRBJ1-1, with 7 bases lining up with TRBD1. CDR1 and CDR2 from the germline V gene are LGHNA and YSLEER. The CDR3 contains 16 residues. CDR3 nucleotide sequence: TGCGCCAACAGCTACCGGGACACAGGGGTGAACACTGAAGCTTTCTTT. Its translation is CANSYRDTGVNTEAFF.

The gene calls are TRBV5-4 and TRBJ2-5; 11 bases fit TRBD2. CDR3 length equals 16 residues. V lost 3 bases, J lost 0 bases, and 4 bases stayed unmatched. CDR1 is SGHNT, CDR2 YYREEE, per germline (reference sequence). The CDR3 sequence is CASSWELAGDQETQYF. The CDR3 bases are TGTGCCAGCAGCTGGGAACTAGCGGGGGACCAAGAGACCCAGTACTTC.

This sequence joins TRBV19 and TRBJ1-2, with D possibly TRBD1 on 5 matching bases. The length of the CDR3 is 16 residues. Germline V gene lookup returns CDR1 LNHDA and CDR2 SQIVND (reference sequence). V was cut by 1 base and J by 3 bases, with 15 bases left in between. The CDR3 nucleotides are TGTGCCAGTAGTATAGGAGGGACCAAGAAGGACTATGGCTACACCTTC. Translated, it gives CASSIGGTKKDYGYTF.

The chain employs TRBV15 and TRBJ2-2, with TRBD1 identical over 9 bases. The CDR3 loop spans 18 amino acids. V shed 1 base, J shed 6 bases, and the junction held 12 bases outside the gene matches. Germline values: CDR1 LNHNV, CDR2 YYDKDF (reference sequence). For the CDR3, the DNA is TGTGCCACCAGCAGAGCTACGGACAGGGGTCGTTCTGCCGGGGAGCTGTTTTTT. Residues: CATSRATDRGRSAGELFF. The full variable domain, in which reference TRBV15 and TRBJ2-2 provide the parts outside the CDR3, is DAMVIQNPRYQVTQFGKPVTLSCSQTLNHNVMYWYQQKSSQAPKLLFHYYDKDFNNEADTPDNFQSRRPNTSFCFLDIRSPGLGDTAMYLCATSRATDRGRSAGELFFGEGSRLTVL.

This clone appeared once. The gene calls are TRBV7-9 and TRBJ1-5, with D hard to call. V was trimmed by 0 bases and J by 5 bases, leaving 5 bases between them. The CDR3 runs 13 residues. Germline CDR1 reads SEHNR; CDR2 reads FQNEAQ (reference sequence). The CDR3 loop reads CASSLASDQPQHF. In DNA form, the CDR3 reads TGTGCCAGCAGCTTAGCTTCTGATCAGCCCCAGCATTTT.

Only one count was recorded for this clone. CDR3 nucleotide sequence: TGTGCTAGTGGTTTGTCAGGGATTGTCTACGAGCAGTACTTC. This sequence encodes CASGLSGIVYEQYF. This chain joins TRBV12-5 and TRBJ2-7; TRBD1 is a possible D gene (5 bases). Germline CDR1 is LGHNT and CDR2 is FRNRAP. Between the trimmed V and J ends, which lost 2 bases and 3 bases, there was a span of 11 bases. CDR3 size: 14 residues.

V is TRBV9 and J is TRBJ2-5; D is undetermined. This CDR3 is built from 13 residues. V was trimmed by 0 bases and J by 0 bases, leaving 3 bases between them. Germline assignment: CDR1 SGDLS and CDR2 YYNGEE. CDR3 region: CASSVGYQETQYF. The CDR3 DNA reads as TGTGCCAGCAGCGTAGGCTACCAAGAGACCCAGTACTTC.

The chain joins TRBV18 to TRBJ1-4, with D perhaps TRBD1 (5 bases). V lost 3 bases to trimming and J lost 6 bases, with 11 bases between them. The germline gives CDR1 KGHSH, CDR2 LQKENI. This CDR3 has 14 residues. CDR3 sequence: CASSPQGNHEKLFF. CDR3 nucleotide sequence: TGTGCCAGCTCACCTCAGGGTAATCATGAAAAACTGTTTTTT. The full variable domain, rest sourced from reference TRBV18 and TRBJ1-4, is NAGVMQNPRHLVRRRGQEARLRCSPMKGHSHVYWYRQLPEEGLKFMVYLQKENIIDESGMPKERFSAEFPKEGPSILRIQQVVRGDSAAYFCASSPQGNHEKLFFGSGTQLSVL.

The V gene is TRBV6-1, the J gene TRBJ2-5, with D perhaps matching TRBD2 (6 bases). The closer fit of TRBJ2-7 to the DNA end suggests the J call may be wrong. Germline CDR1 MNHNS, CDR2 SASEGT. The CDR3 contains 13 residues. The CDR3, as DNA: TGTGCCAGCAGTAACGCGGGGCGACGCGAGCAGTACTTC. Its protein product is CASSNAGRREQYF.

The chain couples TRBV5-8 to TRBJ1-1; the match to TRBD1 covers 9 bases. This CDR3 region has 15 residues. Trimming at V came to 5 bases and at J to 4 bases, leaving 9 bases not matched to a gene. CDR1 and CDR2 (germline): SGHTS, YDEGEE. The CDR3 DNA reads as TGTGCCAGCAGATACGACAGGGGGATTACCACTGAAGCTTTCTTT. Translation gives CASRYDRGITTEAFF.

This chain connects TRBV11-2 to TRBJ2-7; possible D gene TRBD1, 6 bases. The V and J ends lost 0 bases and 4 bases respectively, with 13 bases between them. Germline lookup yields CDR1 SGHAT and CDR2 FQNNGV. CDR3 length: 15 amino acids. In DNA, the CDR3 is TGTGCCAGCAGCTTAGAGGGGGACATCGTTTACGAGCAGTACTTC. This translates into CASSLEGDIVYEQYF.

Here the CDR3 reads CASSLTQDTGELFF. In DNA form, the CDR3 reads TGCGCCAGCAGCTTGACCCAGGACACCGGGGAGCTGTTTTTT. V and J are TRBV5-1 and TRBJ2-2; D is unresolved. This CDR3 comprises 14 residues. Trimming removed 1 base at V and 3 bases at J, with 7 bases between. CDR1 is SGHRS, CDR2 YFSETQ, per germline.

The chain combines TRBV19 with TRBJ1-2, with 10 bases matching TRBD1. The CDR3 is made up of 14 amino acids. The germline V gene encodes CDR1 LNHDA and CDR2 SQIVND (reference sequence). The trim removed 7 bases at V and 4 bases at J, leaving 6 bases unmatched. The CDR3 loop reads CASTPGDRGYGYTF. The CDR3 bases are TGTGCCAGTACCCCCGGGGACAGGGGCTATGGCTACACCTTC.

V gene TRBV6-1 combines with J gene TRBJ2-7, with 7 bases matching TRBD1. The CDR3 covers 14 residues. The germline V gene has CDR1 MNHNS and CDR2 SASEGT. Trimming removed 5 bases from V and 4 bases from J; junction bases left unmatched: 8. CDR3 sequence (DNA): TGTGCCAGCAGTAACCGACAGGGACCATACGAGCAGTACTTC. Translating it yields CASSNRQGPYEQYF.

The CDR3 protein is CVRRNLLGAGANVLTF. In DNA, the CDR3 is TGTGTCAGAAGGAACCTTCTTGGGGCTGGGGCCAACGTCCTGACTTTC. The rearrangement links TRBV7-5 to TRBJ2-6. TRBV7-5 is an annotated pseudogene. CDR3 length: 16 residues.

The chain employs TRBV6-1 and TRBJ1-2; 11 bases align to TRBD1. This CDR3 comprises 14 residues. V was pared by 6 bases and J by 7 bases, with 7 bases of the junction left unmatched. Germline-derived CDR1 and CDR2 are MNHNS and SASEGT. In DNA, the CDR3 is TGTGCCAGCAGCTGGGGACAGGGGGAAGGTGGCTACACCTTC. Its translation: CASSWGQGEGGYTF.